This TCR beta chain was retrieved from a study of blood T cell repertoires in COVID-19. Study-wide context: COVID-19 samples from acute and convalescent phases originated in the United States, Italy and Spain. PBMCs, B-cell-depleted T cells, or T cells provided the cDNA or gDNA that made up the material.

In the authors' methods: The authors estimated nucleated cell counts from reference gene primer amplification. The data were produced by immunoSEQ multiplex PCR, yet TCRdb's version contains in-frame clones alone and is incomplete. V, J and clone size were drawn from that table, and D and trimming were deduced from the DNA. The sample has fewer than 200,000 clones; around 86% are singletons. Germline loops: CDR1 GTSNPN, CDR2 SVGIG (reference sequence). The CDR3 extends over 13 amino acids. The V gene lost 5 bases and the J gene lost 1 base, with 9 bases spanning the gap. V usage is TRBV30 and J usage is TRBJ1-5, with D uncertain. Sample: peripheral blood. The sequence was collected from a man over 45 with active or convalescent COVID-19. This CDR3 is CAWAPSSNQPQHF. The DNA of the CDR3 is TGTGCCTGGGCCCCTTCCAGCAATCAGCCCCAGCATTTT.